These 29 T cell receptor beta chains were sequenced from one sample in a study of CD8 T cells in ankylosing spondylitis. TCRdb re-called the 5' RACE reads with MiXCR, one entry per CDR3 protein. Of 380,000 or so distinct CDR3 sequences listed, approximately 22% were seen once; the top ten hold around 14%. Sequenced: blood, either unsorted or a sorted T cell fraction (not recorded which). All receptors derive from a male donor with ankylosing spondylitis or in good health (not recorded which).

The chain recombines TRBV29-1 with TRBJ2-2; maybe TRBD2 (6 bases). CDR3 length: 15 amino acids. From germline, CDR1 is SQVTM and CDR2 ANQGSEA. Trimming shortened V by 3 bases and J by 0 bases, and 11 bases separated the two germline ends. The DNA for the CDR3 is TGCAGCGTTGAGATCGGGGACTCGAACACCGGGGAGCTGTTTTTT. This encodes CSVEIGDSNTGELFF.

The V gene is TRBV20-1, the J gene TRBJ2-1; no clear D. V was cut by 3 bases and J by 4 bases, with 10 bases left in between. Germline CDR1 is DFQATT and CDR2 is SNEGSKA (reference sequence). The CDR3 totals 13 residues. The CDR3 DNA follows: TGCAGTGCTAGGCCCCCTGCTTACAATGAGCAGTTCTTC. This sequence encodes CSARPPAYNEQFF.

This clonotype was seen a few times. The V call is TRBV11-2, the J call TRBJ1-5, with D unclear. The CDR3 extends over 13 amino acids. Trimming stripped 5 bases from V and 7 bases from J, with 12 bases between. CDR1 and CDR2 (germline): SGHAT, FQNNGV. CDR3 region: CASSTSRTQPQHF. The CDR3 nucleotides are TGTGCCAGCAGCACGTCGAGGACCCAGCCCCAGCATTTT.

This clonotype was observed a handful of times. This chain connects TRBV6-5 to TRBJ2-5; 12 bases match TRBD2. Per germline, CDR1 MNHEY and CDR2 SVGAGI. Germline trimming cut 0 bases from V and 5 bases from J; bases unmatched to any gene: 7. This CDR3 contains 17 residues. DNA for the CDR3: TGTGCCAGCAGTTACTCAACTAGCGGGGGGTCCTCCGAGACCCAGTACTTC. Translation: CASSYSTSGGSSETQYF.

The rearrangement links TRBV20-1 to TRBJ2-1; 8 bases are a match to TRBD1. The CDR3 consists of 15 residues. V shed 5 bases and J 3 bases; nucleotides not matched to a gene: 9. In germline, CDR1 is DFQATT, CDR2 SNEGSKA (reference sequence). CDR3 in amino acids: CSAPRGTGDYNEQFF. DNA for the CDR3: TGCAGTGCTCCCAGAGGGACAGGAGACTACAATGAGCAGTTCTTC.

This clonotype was counted only a few times. The V and J genes are TRBV12-3 or TRBV12-4 and TRBJ2-1, with 7 bases identical to TRBD2. J was trimmed by 12 bases and V by 5 bases; bases with no gene match: 13. This CDR3 is 14 amino acids long. The CDR3 DNA sequence: TGTGCCAGCAGTCCAACTAGCGATGAGGTGGGGCAGTTCTTC. Translation: CASSPTSDEVGQFF.

This clonotype was observed at least ten times. The rearrangement links TRBV29-1 to TRBJ2-1; D remains unclear. Trimming removed 6 bases from V and 0 bases from J, with 15 bases in between. Per germline, CDR1 SQVTM and CDR2 ANQGSEA. This CDR3 spans 15 amino acids. CDR3 sequence reads: CSVELWANSYNEQFF. CDR3 in DNA: TGCAGCGTGGAACTGTGGGCCAACTCCTACAATGAGCAGTTCTTC.

CDR3 sequence reads: CASSSGGPTSTDTQYF. The CDR3 bases are TGTGCCAGCAGCTCGGGCGGACCGACGAGCACAGATACGCAGTATTTT. V usage is TRBV7-9 and J usage is TRBJ2-3; no firm D call. V was shortened by 4 bases and J by 0 bases, with 14 bases between the two germline ends. Germline-derived CDR1 and CDR2 are SEHNR and FQNEAQ (reference sequence). The CDR3 totals 16 residues.

This clonotype was counted many times. The chain recombines TRBV12-3 or TRBV12-4 with TRBJ2-7; possible D gene TRBD1, 6 bases. The CDR3 covers 11 residues. V dropped 5 bases and J dropped 11 bases, with 13 bases sitting between them. CDR3 in amino acids: CASSPGTKKYF. CDR3 nucleotides: TGTGCCAGCAGTCCCGGGACAAAAAAGTACTTC.

This clonotype was counted at least ten times. The rearrangement uses TRBV20-1 and TRBJ2-7; no firm D call. Per germline, CDR1 DFQATT and CDR2 SNEGSKA (reference sequence). This CDR3 has 12 amino acids. CDR3 sequence: CSSGTPSYEQYF. CDR3 in DNA: TGCAGCTCCGGAACCCCCTCCTACGAGCAGTACTTC.

This rearrangement joins TRBV4-1 to TRBJ1-2, with a weak D call TRBD1 (5 bases). This CDR3 spans 16 amino acids. The germline V gene has CDR1 MGHRA and CDR2 YSYEKL. Trimming removed 0 bases at V and 3 bases at J, with 14 bases between. CDR3 sequence reads: CASSQEGTDSHYGYTF. As DNA, the CDR3 is TGCGCCAGCAGCCAAGAAGGAACAGACAGCCACTATGGCTACACCTTC.

DNA of the CDR3: TGCGCCAGCAGTCTCACTAGCGGGGGCTCAGGAGATACGCAGTATTTT. Its translation is CASSLTSGGSGDTQYF. The rearrangement uses TRBV5-1 and TRBJ2-3; 11 nucleotides align to TRBD2. Germline-derived CDR1 and CDR2 are SGHRS and YFSETQ. V shed 5 bases and J 5 bases; nucleotides not matched to a gene: 10. The CDR3 totals 16 residues. Complete variable domain (other parts from reference TRBV5-1 and TRBJ2-3): KAGVTQTPRYLIKTRGQQVTLSCSPISGHRSVSWYQQTPGQGLQFLFEYFSETQRNKGNFPGRFSGRQFSNSRSEMNVSTLELGDSALYLCASSLTSGGSGDTQYFGPGTRLTVL.

CDR3 in amino acids: CASSIYRGGYEQYF. CDR3 nucleotides: TGTGCCAGCAGTATCTACAGGGGTGGCTACGAGCAGTACTTC. The gene calls are TRBV28 and TRBJ2-7; TRBD1 matches at 7 bases. V lost 5 bases to trimming and J lost 3 bases; unmatched junction nucleotides: 7. The CDR3 runs to 14 residues. In germline, CDR1 is MDHEN, CDR2 SYDVKM.

The chain couples TRBV12-3 or TRBV12-4 to TRBJ2-7; D is perhaps TRBD1 (5 bases). The CDR3 has 15 residues. V lost 1 base to trimming and J lost 3 bases, with 13 bases between them. CDR3 nucleotides: TGTGCCAGCAGTTTAGTAGGATTGGGGCACTACGAGCAGTACTTC. Amino acids: CASSLVGLGHYEQYF.

The chain has TRBV6-1 and TRBJ2-1, with a possible D match to TRBD2 (5 bases). The CDR3 has 15 residues. V was clipped by 5 bases and J by 6 bases, with 17 bases between them. The germline V gene has CDR1 MNHNS and CDR2 SASEGT. CDR3 in DNA: TGTGCCAGCAGTACCGGGGATGGGGAAAGCAATGAGCAGTTCTTC. Protein product: CASSTGDGESNEQFF.

This clonotype showed up just a few times. The rearrangement uses TRBV3-1 and TRBJ2-2; TRBD2 agrees at 13 bases. The CDR3 is 16 amino acids. Trimming took 3 bases from V and 9 from J; bases not matched to a gene: 7. Germline loops: CDR1 LGHDT, CDR2 YNNKEL (reference sequence). As DNA, the CDR3 is TGTGCCAGCAGCCAGGGACTAGCGGGATACGGGAGGGAGCTGTTTTTT. Translated, it gives CASSQGLAGYGRELFF.

The chain joins TRBV2 to TRBJ2-5; a possible D gene is TRBD2 (5 bases). The CDR3 spans 19 residues. V dropped 4 bases and J dropped 3 bases, with 27 bases sitting between them. Germline V gene data show CDR1 as SNHLY and CDR2 as FYNNEI. The CDR3 region has the DNA TGTGCCAGCAGTGGGGGTGTCAGAGTCGCAGCGGCCGACGAAGAGACCCAGTACTTC. Translated: CASSGGVRVAAADEETQYF.

The chain recombines TRBV19 with TRBJ2-3; the match to TRBD2 covers 8 bases. Germline trimming cut 5 bases from V and 2 bases from J; bases unmatched to any gene: 6. In germline, CDR1 is LNHDA, CDR2 SQIVND (reference sequence). The CDR3 is 15 residues long. CDR3 protein: CASSQAGATTDTQYF. CDR3 coding DNA: TGTGCCAGTAGTCAAGCGGGGGCCACCACAGATACGCAGTATTTT.

This clonotype was seen a few times. The chain recombines TRBV6-2 or TRBV6-3 with TRBJ2-1; 8 positions agree with TRBD1. The CDR3 spans 16 residues. Germline loops: CDR1 MNHEY, CDR2 SVGEGT. With 0 bases clipped from V and 8 bases from J, the junction kept 9 bases outside the gene matches. The CDR3 region is CASSYSFQGARDEQFF. The CDR3 DNA follows: TGTGCCAGCAGTTACTCGTTCCAGGGGGCGAGGGATGAGCAGTTCTTC.

This clonotype was seen only a few times. The chain couples TRBV10-2 to TRBJ2-2; D unclear. Germline V CDR1 and CDR2: WSHSY, SAAADI. V lost 7 bases to trimming and J lost 1 base, with 4 bases between them. This CDR3 region has 12 residues. The CDR3 DNA follows: TGCGCCAGCACCGAGAACACCGGGGAGCTGTTTTTT. Amino acids: CASTENTGELFF.

This clonotype was detected a few times. The chain employs TRBV9 and TRBJ2-3; 12 bases map to TRBD2. The junction had 5 bases not matched to a gene; V was cut back by 4 bases and J by 2 bases. This CDR3 has 16 residues. CDR1 and CDR2 (germline): SGDLS, YYNGEE. The CDR3: CASSSSGGDFTDTQYF. CDR3 coding DNA: TGTGCCAGCAGCTCTAGCGGGGGGGATTTCACAGATACGCAGTATTTT.

This clonotype was detected only once. This chain uses TRBV29-1 with TRBJ2-5; TRBD1 matches 8 bases. Germline loops: CDR1 SQVTM, CDR2 ANQGSEA. The CDR3 contains 13 residues. The junction had 8 bases not matched to a gene; V was cut back by 8 bases and J by 3 bases. CDR3 DNA: TGCAGCCAAAGGACAGGGTCAGAAGAGACCCAGTACTTC. Translating gives CSQRTGSEETQYF. The full variable domain, completed using reference TRBV29-1 and TRBJ2-5, is SAVISQKPSRDICQRGTSLTIQCQVDSQVTMMFWYRQQPGQSLTLIATANQGSEATYESGFVIDKFPISRPNLTFSTLTVSNMSPEDSSIYLCSQRTGSEETQYFGPGTRLLVL.

This chain joins TRBV4-1 and TRBJ2-5; D perhaps matches TRBD2 (5 bases). V lost 4 bases and J lost 1, with 13 bases in between. This CDR3 is 15 amino acids long. Germline CDR1 is MGHRA and CDR2 is YSYEKL. CDR3 sequence reads: CASSPLDSTQETQYF. The CDR3 region has the DNA TGCGCCAGCAGCCCCTTGGACTCCACCCAAGAGACCCAGTACTTC.

This chain joins TRBV12-3 or TRBV12-4 and TRBJ2-2; the D call may be TRBD1 or TRBD2 (5 bases each). This CDR3 has 13 residues. Trimming removed 3 bases from V and 7 bases from J, with 9 bases in between. As DNA, the CDR3 is TGTGCCAGCAGTTTTGGTGGGGGCGGGGAGCTGTTTTTT. Amino acid sequence: CASSFGGGGELFF.

CDR3: CASSQAVTVLSYEQYF. The CDR3 nucleotides are TGCGCCAGCAGCCAAGCGGTGACGGTTTTGTCCTACGAGCAGTACTTC. V usage is TRBV4-1 and J usage is TRBJ2-7; the D is unclear. The CDR3 contains 16 residues. CDR1 is MGHRA and CDR2 is YSYEKL in the germline V gene. Trimming removed 1 base at V and 1 base at J, with 14 bases between.

V and J are TRBV10-3 and TRBJ2-7, with 7 bases lining up with TRBD1. Germline CDR1 reads ENHRY; CDR2 reads SYGVKD. V dropped 4 bases and J dropped 0; count of bases not matched to a gene: 6. The CDR3 has 15 residues. The CDR3 spells CAISGTGTASYEQYF. The DNA for the CDR3 is TGTGCCATCAGTGGGACGGGGACAGCCTCCTACGAGCAGTACTTC.

This clonotype was counted at least ten times. The CDR3 sequence: CASSFPDGYQPQHF. CDR3 nucleotide sequence: TGTGCCAGCAGTTTTCCGGACGGATATCAGCCCCAGCATTTT. This chain connects TRBV28 to TRBJ1-5; D gene unclear. This CDR3 comprises 14 residues. Germline values: CDR1 MDHEN, CDR2 SYDVKM. With 3 bases removed from V and 5 bases from J, the gap between germline ends came to 11 bases.

The V call is TRBV10-1, the J call TRBJ2-2, with a weak D call TRBD2 (5 bases). The germline V gene has CDR1 WNHNN and CDR2 SYGVQD (reference sequence). The CDR3 has 16 residues. Trimming pared 0 bases from V and 0 bases from J, leaving 8 bases between. Here the CDR3 DNA reads TGCGCCAGCAGTGAGTCGAGGGTGGCGAACACCGGGGAGCTGTTTTTT. This encodes CASSESRVANTGELFF.

This clonotype was counted a few times. J is TRBJ2-7 and V is TRBV20-1; 8 bases are a match to TRBD1. The CDR3 covers 12 residues. Trimming cost V 3 bases and J 7 bases; bases outside gene matches: 5. Germline V gene sequence: CDR1 DFQATT, CDR2 SNEGSKA (reference sequence). CDR3 sequence reads: CSASNRGNEQYF. DNA for the CDR3: TGCAGTGCTAGTAACAGGGGGAATGAGCAGTACTTC.